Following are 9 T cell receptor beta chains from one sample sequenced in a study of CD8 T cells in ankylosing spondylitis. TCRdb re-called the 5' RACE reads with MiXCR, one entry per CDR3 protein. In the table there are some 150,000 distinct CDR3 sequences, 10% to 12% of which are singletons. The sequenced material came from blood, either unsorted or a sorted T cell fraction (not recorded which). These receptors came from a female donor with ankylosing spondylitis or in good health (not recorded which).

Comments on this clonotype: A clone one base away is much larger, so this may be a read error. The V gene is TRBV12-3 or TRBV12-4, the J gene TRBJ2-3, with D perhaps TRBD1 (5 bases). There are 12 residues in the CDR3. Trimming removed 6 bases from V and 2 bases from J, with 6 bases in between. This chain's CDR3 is CASRDNTDTQYF. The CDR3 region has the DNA TGTGCCAGCAGGGACAACACAGATACGCAGTATTTT.

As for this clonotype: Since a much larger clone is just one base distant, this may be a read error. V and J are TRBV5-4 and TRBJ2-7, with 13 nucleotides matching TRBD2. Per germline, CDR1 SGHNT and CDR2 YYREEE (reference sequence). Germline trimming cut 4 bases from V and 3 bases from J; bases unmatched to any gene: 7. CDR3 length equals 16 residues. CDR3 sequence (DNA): TGTGCCAGCAGCATGGGGGGACTAGCGGGACTCTACGAGCAGTACTTC. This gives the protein CASSMGGLAGLYEQYF.

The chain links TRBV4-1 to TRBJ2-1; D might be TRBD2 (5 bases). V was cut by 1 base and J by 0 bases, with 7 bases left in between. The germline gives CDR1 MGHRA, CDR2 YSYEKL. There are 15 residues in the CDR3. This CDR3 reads CASSQVEGSYNEQFF. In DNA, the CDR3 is TGCGCCAGCAGCCAAGTTGAGGGCTCCTACAATGAGCAGTTCTTC.

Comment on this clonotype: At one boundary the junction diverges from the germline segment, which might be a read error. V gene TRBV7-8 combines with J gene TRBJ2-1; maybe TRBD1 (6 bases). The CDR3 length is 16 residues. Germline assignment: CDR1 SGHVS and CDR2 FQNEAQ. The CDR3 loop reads CAGSSPRDTRNNEQFF. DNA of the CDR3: TGTGCCGGCAGCTCGCCCCGGGACACCAGAAACAATGAGCAGTTCTTC.

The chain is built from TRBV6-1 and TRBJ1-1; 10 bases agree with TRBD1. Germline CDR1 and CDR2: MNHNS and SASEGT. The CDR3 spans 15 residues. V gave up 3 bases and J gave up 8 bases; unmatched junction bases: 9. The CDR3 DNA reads TGTGCCAGCAGTGATTGGGACAGGGGAATCCCCGAAGCTTTCTTT. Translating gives CASSDWDRGIPEAFF.

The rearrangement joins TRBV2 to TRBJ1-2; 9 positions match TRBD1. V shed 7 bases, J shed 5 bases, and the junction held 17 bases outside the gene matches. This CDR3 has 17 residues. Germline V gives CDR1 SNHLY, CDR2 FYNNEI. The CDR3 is CASNLPGERDRVYGYTF. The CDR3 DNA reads TGTGCCAGCAACCTACCCGGGGAACGGGACAGGGTATATGGCTACACCTTC.

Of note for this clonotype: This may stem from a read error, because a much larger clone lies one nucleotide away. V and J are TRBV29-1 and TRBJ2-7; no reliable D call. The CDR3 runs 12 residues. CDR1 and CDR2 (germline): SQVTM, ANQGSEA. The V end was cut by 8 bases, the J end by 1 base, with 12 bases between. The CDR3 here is CSHALDSYEQYF. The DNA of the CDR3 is TGCAGCCACGCCTTGGATTCCTACGAGCAGTACTTC.

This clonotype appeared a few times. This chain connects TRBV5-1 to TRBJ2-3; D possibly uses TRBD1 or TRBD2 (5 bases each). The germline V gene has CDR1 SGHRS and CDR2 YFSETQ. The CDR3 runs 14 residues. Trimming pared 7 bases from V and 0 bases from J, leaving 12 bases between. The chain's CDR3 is CASRDEPSTDTQYF. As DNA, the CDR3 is TGCGCCAGCCGGGACGAACCTAGCACAGATACGCAGTATTTT.

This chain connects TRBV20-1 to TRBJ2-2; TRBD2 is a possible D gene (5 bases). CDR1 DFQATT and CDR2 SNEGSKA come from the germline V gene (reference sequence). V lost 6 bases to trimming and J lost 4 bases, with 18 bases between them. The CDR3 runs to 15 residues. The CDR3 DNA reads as TGCAGTGCCCAGCCCCGGGAACACCCCACCGGGGAGCTGTTTTTT. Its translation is CSAQPREHPTGELFF.